This T cell receptor (beta chain) was recorded in a study of blood T cell repertoires in COVID-19. Study details: Specimens from acute and convalescent COVID-19 originated in the United States, Italy and Spain.

Generated by immunoSEQ multiplex PCR, the TCRdb table keeps only in-frame clones and is missing some. Of more than 450,000 clones in the sample, around 90% were seen once. The ends were cut back, 2 bases at V and 6 bases at J, with 14 bases in the middle. The CDR3 has 14 amino acids. Germline loops: CDR1 GTSNPN, CDR2 SVGIG (reference sequence). Adults between about 18 and 95 years of age took part from fewer than 30 US areas. This chain joins TRBV30 and TRBJ2-1, with D possibly being TRBD1 (6 bases). Sequencing input: PBMCs or T cells enriched from blood (not recorded which). This receptor was obtained from a woman in her late teens or twenties who had recovered from COVID-19. The CDR3 DNA reads as TGTGCCTGGAGTTCAACAGGGTTGGTCAATGAGCAGTTCTTC. This codes for CAWSSTGLVNEQFF.